This TCR beta chain was captured by sequencing in a study of shared clonotypes between healthy human individuals. Study-level findings and limits: Only blood underwent sampling, and tissue repertoires likely differ. Rarefaction gave evidence that sorted-subset sequencing remained incomplete despite large depth. About 5% of naive CD4 clonotypes were shared across several donors.

Concerning this clone: The antigen is not known.

An assay was performed, and its level was deep. TCRdb's table, derived via immunoSEQ multiplex PCR, lists solely in-frame clones and lacks some. The sample contains roughly 2,300,000 clones, about nine tenths of which appear only once. The CDR3 extends over 15 amino acids. Germline V gene sequence: CDR1 SGHRS, CDR2 YFSETQ. V shed 3 bases and J shed 4 bases, with 14 bases lying between them. This TCR was recovered from a man younger than 30 in good health. Some clones in this sample may be carry-over from other donors' samples. Sequencing input: naive CD4+ T cells from PBMCs. Noted subset: CD45RA+ positively selected. The chain is built from TRBV5-1 and TRBJ2-1; D may be TRBD1 (5 bases). The CDR3 DNA reads TGCGCCAGCAGCTCCCAAAGGGGCAGTTACAATGAGCAGTTCTTC. Amino acid sequence: CASSSQRGSYNEQFF.